This TCR beta chain derives from a study of OX40 agonist ivuxolimab in advanced cancers. Study as a whole: Every 2 weeks, patients received ivuxolimab intravenously, dosed at 0.01 to 10 mg/kg. Study results and caveats: By week 6 at 0.1 to 3.0 mg/kg, blood CD4+ and CD8+ T cells had expanded clonally.

The V and J ends lost 4 bases and 2 bases respectively, with 9 bases between them. From germline, CDR1 is MNHNY and CDR2 SVGAGI (reference sequence). The CDR3 consists of 15 residues. TCRdb keeps only in-frame clones here, not all; method: immunoSEQ multiplex PCR. This table holds just under 85,000 clones, approximately 82% found once. On this clone: Its antigen is unknown.

The source of this sequence is an adult with an advanced solid tumor such as melanoma, head and neck, liver or kidney cancer. The chain uses TRBV6-6 and TRBJ2-6; D gene ambiguous. The source was CD4+ or CD8+ T cells sorted from blood, collected in a trial of the OX40 agonist ivuxolimab. The CDR3 DNA reads TGTGCCAGCAGTTTTGAGGCTACTGGGGCCAACGTCCTGACTTTC. This codes for CASSFEATGANVLTF.